Listed below are T cell receptor beta chains from one sample, sequenced in a study of blood T cells in healthy people across ages. TCRdb re-analysed the 5' RACE reads in MiXCR, keeping a single row per CDR3 protein. Of around 780,000 distinct CDR3 sequences listed, approximately 60% are singletons. Sequenced input: blood. Receptors were obtained from a middle-aged man in good health. The conserved cysteine and the conserved F or W are not part of the CDR3 here.

V gene,CDR3 protein
TRBV6-5,ASSPSGIPYEQY
TRBV29-1,SVDEETQY
TRBV7-2,ASSEGTGAREQY
TRBV12-3/TRBV12-4,AINDGPNQPQH
TRBV2,ASSRDRGNEKLF
TRBV7-9,ASSPRFYEQY
TRBV29-1,SVWTGVYEQY
TRBV21-1,ASSTTQGAEQY
TRBV30,TWEGTVTGELF
TRBV7-2,ASSYLSGLLETQY
TRBV25-1,ASSEGVSRADTQY
TRBV4-3,ASSQDPGQFYEQY
TRBV28,ASSSPQPGQPQH
TRBV5-1,ASSPTELPGTEAF
TRBV4-3,ASSAAGAYNEQF
TRBV24-1,ATSEMAGGTDTQY
TRBV5-1,ASRPAGLAGGLSYNEQF
TRBV20-1,SAREMGRGTQY
TRBV12-3/TRBV12-4,ASRGSGGSYNEQF
TRBV7-6,ASSVDQLVGTQY
TRBV12-3/TRBV12-4,ASTRGGATQY
TRBV15,ATSDLGPRYYNEQF
TRBV28,ASSQPGTGFFFLT
TRBV28,ASSPPGLAGGAYEQY
TRBV2,ASSEAGTRVKTQY
TRBV4-2,ASSPHLQGSVEQF
TRBV14,ASSQVLMGGEQF
TRBV20-1,SASSGTGGDYGYT
TRBV29-1,SVEGLVGEQF
TRBV4-3,ASSQERGSYEQY
TRBV9,ASSGGRTQNTEAF
TRBV5-5,ASSLNSLRGGEQY
TRBV7-6,ASSSGQGRYGYT
TRBV27,ASSNLGGLNTEAF
TRBV28,ASSFNRASSGANVLT
TRBV29-1,SVSGANVLT
TRBV24-1,ATAGVNTEAF
TRBV10-3,AISKGLAGVSSYNEQF
TRBV12-3/TRBV12-4,ASTLGGKSHEQY
TRBV6-1,ASRKGPKGGSEQY
TRBV2,ASTGVGLGGYT
TRBV3-1,ASSQRDGFRGYT
TRBV29-1,SVETRSSSYEQY
TRBV15,ATSPPYSNQPQH
TRBV6-2/TRBV6-3,ASSYAGKLAKNIQY
TRBV7-6,ASSLAGTKQETQY
TRBV20-1,SASPLLEEQF
TRBV18,ASFGTREGSYNEQF
TRBV14,ASSRTVVPQY
TRBV10-3,AIGWLAGGGDEQF